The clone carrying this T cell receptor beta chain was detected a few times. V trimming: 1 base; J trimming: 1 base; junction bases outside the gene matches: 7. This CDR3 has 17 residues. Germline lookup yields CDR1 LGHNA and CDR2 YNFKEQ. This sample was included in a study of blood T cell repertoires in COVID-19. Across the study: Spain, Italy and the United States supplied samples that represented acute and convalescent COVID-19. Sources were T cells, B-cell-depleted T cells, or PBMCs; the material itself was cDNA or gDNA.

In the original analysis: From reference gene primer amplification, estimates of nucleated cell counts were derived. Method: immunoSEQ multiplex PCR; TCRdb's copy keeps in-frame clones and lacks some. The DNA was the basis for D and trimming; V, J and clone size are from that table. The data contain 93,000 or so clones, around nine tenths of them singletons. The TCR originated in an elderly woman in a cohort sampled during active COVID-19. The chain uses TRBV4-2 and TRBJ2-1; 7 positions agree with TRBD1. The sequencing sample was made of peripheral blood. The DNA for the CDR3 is TGTGCCAGCAGCCAAGTGGGTGGCAGGGGGTCCTACAATGAGCAGTTCTTC. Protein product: CASSQVGGRGSYNEQFF.